The clone carrying this T cell receptor (beta chain) was detected many times. No antigen is known for it. The entry originates in a study of neurological immune-mediated disorders. Study-wide results and caveats: When the repertoires were sorted by phylogenetic grouping, those of 18 of 34 multiple sclerosis patients ended up in one related-CDR3 cluster, a possible signature. HTLV-1-associated myelopathy ranked highest for TCR clonal expansion and multiple sclerosis lowest, beneath healthy controls.

V lost 3 bases to trimming and J lost 4 bases; unmatched junction nucleotides: 7. The CDR3 contains 15 residues. Germline V gives CDR1 DFQATT, CDR2 SNEGSKA (reference sequence). The method for making cDNA was 5'RACE, and it used 10-nucleotide random UMIs. Per sequencing run, 15-18 subjects together gave over 180 million TCR-beta sequences. MiXCR, applied by TCRdb to the 5' RACE reads, yields one record per CDR3 protein. Counted here are under 70,000 distinct CDR3 sequences, 3.2% occurring once; the ten biggest clones make up around 5.2%. This TCR was sampled from a woman aged 50 to 60 with multiple sclerosis. Input material: PBMCs. V usage is TRBV20-1 and J usage is TRBJ1-1; 11 nucleotides match TRBD1. CDR3 residues: CSARGTGGLGTEAFF. CDR3 sequence (DNA): TGCAGTGCTAGGGGGACAGGGGGATTGGGCACTGAAGCTTTCTTT.